These 18 T cell receptor beta chains originate from one sample sequenced in a study of T cells after posttransplantation cyclophosphamide. Data came from immunoSEQ multiplex PCR; TCRdb stores just in-frame clones and leaves some out. In the table there are about 32,000 clones, around 90% of which are singletons. What was sequenced was PBMCs. The receptors were sampled from a middle-aged woman with a blood cancer, CMV-positive, and with a related stem cell donor.

DNA for the CDR3: TGTGCCAGCAGCCGAGCGGGGGTTGTCAATGAGCAGTTCTTC. This gives the protein CASSRAGVVNEQFF. The V and J genes are TRBV14 and TRBJ2-1; 8 bases map to TRBD2. The CDR3 consists of 14 residues. Germline CDR1 reads SGHDN; CDR2 reads FVKESK. V dropped 4 bases and J dropped 6; count of bases not matched to a gene: 5. Drawing the rest from reference TRBV14 and TRBJ2-1, the complete variable domain is EAGVTQFPSHSVIEKGQTVTLRCDPISGHDNLYWYRRVMGKEIKFLLHFVKESKQDESGMPNNRFLAERTGGTYSTLKVQPAELEDSGVYFCASSRAGVVNEQFFGPGTRLTVL.

This sequence joins TRBV7-2 and TRBJ2-2; the D gene is possibly TRBD2 (7 bases). Trimming took 1 base from V and 7 from J, leaving 16 bases between them. The CDR3 runs to 16 residues. Germline V gene sequence: CDR1 SGHTA, CDR2 FQGNSA. CDR3 coding DNA: TGTGCCAGCAGCTTAGTAATACGGGGGGCAGGCGGGGAGCTGTTTTTT. This translates into CASSLVIRGAGGELFF.

J is TRBJ1-1 and V is TRBV19; tentatively, D is TRBD1 (5 bases). The CDR3 totals 15 residues. Germline V gene data show CDR1 as LNHDA and CDR2 as SQIVND (reference sequence). V lost 6 bases to trimming and J lost 4 bases, with 18 bases between them. Here the CDR3 reads CASRSSIDRGTEAFF. The CDR3 coding sequence is TGTGCCAGTAGGTCGTCAATCGATAGGGGCACTGAAGCTTTCTTT. Combining the CDR3 with reference TRBV19 and TRBJ1-1 gives the whole variable domain DGGITQSPKYLFRKEGQNVTLSCEQNLNHDAMYWYRQDPGQGLRLIYYSQIVNDFQKGDIAEGYSVSREKKESFPLTVTSAQKNPTAFYLCASRSSIDRGTEAFFGQGTRLTVV.

V is TRBV28 and J is TRBJ2-7, with TRBD2 matching 8 bases. This CDR3 contains 16 residues. The V segment lost 3 bases and the J segment 0 bases; nucleotides outside the gene matches: 7. Germline assignment: CDR1 MDHEN and CDR2 SYDVKM. The CDR3 here is CASSFFWGLDSYEQYF. As DNA, the CDR3 is TGTGCCAGCAGTTTTTTTTGGGGACTAGACTCCTACGAGCAGTACTTC.

This chain connects TRBV4-1 to TRBJ2-3; D is undetermined. This CDR3 spans 13 amino acids. From germline, CDR1 is MGHRA and CDR2 YSYEKL. V shed 0 bases and J shed 7 bases, with 8 bases lying between them. This CDR3 is CASSQEPEHTQYF. The CDR3 nucleotides are TGCGCCAGCAGCCAAGAACCCGAGCATACGCAGTATTTT.

The gene calls are TRBV28 and TRBJ1-6; 8 bases agree with TRBD1. V was pared by 5 bases and J by 3 bases, with 6 bases of the junction left unmatched. CDR3 size: 16 residues. Germline-derived CDR1 and CDR2 are MDHEN and SYDVKM. The CDR3 spells CASSLQGQDYNSPLHF. The CDR3 DNA reads TGTGCCAGCAGTCTACAGGGACAGGACTATAATTCACCCCTCCACTTT.

The CDR3 DNA sequence: TGCAGCGGGTGGCTGGGGCGTTTGGGCACTGAAGCTTTCTTT. It specifies CSGWLGRLGTEAFF. The chain has TRBV29-1 and TRBJ1-1, with a possible D match to TRBD1 (5 bases). CDR1 and CDR2 from the germline V gene are SQVTM and ANQGSEA. Trimming left V 7 bases short and J 4 bases short, with 19 bases between. This CDR3 spans 14 amino acids.

This clone was seen a few times. V is TRBV6-1 and J is TRBJ1-4; 7 bases line up with TRBD1. J lost 7 bases, V lost 7 bases, and 9 bases had no gene match. Germline CDR1 reads MNHNS; CDR2 reads SASEGT. The CDR3 loop spans 14 amino acids. CDR3 loop: CASTQGGGTEKLFF. CDR3 DNA: TGTGCCAGCACCCAGGGGGGTGGTACTGAAAAACTGTTTTTT.

The rearrangement joins TRBV19 to TRBJ2-1; 11 bases align to TRBD2. Germline V gene data show CDR1 as LNHDA and CDR2 as SQIVND (reference sequence). This CDR3 comprises 15 residues. V was pared by 3 bases and J by 4 bases, with 2 bases of the junction left unmatched. CDR3 DNA: TGTGCCAGTAGTATCGGGACTAGCGGTTACAATGAGCAGTTCTTC. Its translation is CASSIGTSGYNEQFF.

This clone was seen a handful of times. V and J are TRBV6-1 and TRBJ1-3; 8 nucleotides line up with TRBD1. J was trimmed by 4 bases and V by 4 bases; bases with no gene match: 15. The germline V gene encodes CDR1 MNHNS and CDR2 SASEGT. This CDR3 is 18 amino acids long. The CDR3 coding sequence is TGTGCCAGCAGTGGGGACAGGCACCAGCCCAGGAAGGGAAACACCATATATTTT. As protein: CASSGDRHQPRKGNTIYF.

The chain couples TRBV7-9 to TRBJ1-4, with a tentative D call TRBD1 (6 bases). Trimming pared 8 bases from V and 0 bases from J, leaving 13 bases between. The CDR3 sequence is 15 residues long. Germline CDR1 is SEHNR and CDR2 is FQNEAQ (reference sequence). The DNA for the CDR3 is TGTGCCAGCCCTCCCTCAGGGGCAACTAATGAAAAACTGTTTTTT. It yields the protein CASPPSGATNEKLFF.

V gene TRBV5-1 combines with J gene TRBJ1-1; no definite D call. The CDR3 spans 13 residues. CDR1 and CDR2 (germline): SGHRS, YFSETQ. The V end was cut by 0 bases, the J end by 4 bases, with 7 bases between. The CDR3 region is CASSLGGVTEAFF. CDR3 nucleotides: TGCGCCAGCAGCTTGGGCGGGGTCACTGAAGCTTTCTTT.

The V and J genes are TRBV6-5 and TRBJ1-2; TRBD1 matches at 7 bases. Per germline, CDR1 MNHEY and CDR2 SVGAGI. The CDR3 has 13 residues. The ends lost 6 bases at V and 3 bases at J; junction bases unmatched: 4. CDR3 amino acids: CASSRGQDYGYTF. CDR3 in DNA: TGTGCCAGCAGCCGTGGACAGGACTATGGCTACACCTTC.

V is TRBV18 and J is TRBJ2-7; the match to TRBD1 covers 8 bases. V was pared by 3 bases and J by 2 bases, with 6 bases of the junction left unmatched. CDR3 length equals 15 residues. The germline V gene encodes CDR1 KGHSH and CDR2 LQKENI. The CDR3 DNA is TGTGCCAGCTCACCCCGACAGGGGCCGGCCTACGAGCAGTACTTC. Its translation is CASSPRQGPAYEQYF.

The chain combines TRBV6-4 with TRBJ2-1; D is undetermined. The germline gives CDR1 MRHNA, CDR2 SNTAGT. Between the trimmed V and J ends, which lost 0 bases and 6 bases, there was a span of 9 bases. The CDR3 extends over 14 amino acids. Here the CDR3 DNA reads TGTGCCAGCAGTGACTCTTCCGGGTCCAATGAGCAGTTCTTC. Amino acid sequence: CASSDSSGSNEQFF.

The V call is TRBV6-1, the J call TRBJ2-1; 9 nucleotides match TRBD2. There are 15 residues in the CDR3. Germline CDR1 is MNHNS and CDR2 is SASEGT. J lost 7 bases, V lost 3 bases, and 7 bases had no gene match. CDR3 amino acids: CASSDSSGGSNEQFF. In DNA, the CDR3 is TGTGCCAGCAGTGATAGTAGCGGGGGATCTAATGAGCAGTTCTTC.

This chain joins TRBV25-1 and TRBJ1-5; D is possibly TRBD1 (6 bases). The CDR3 has 14 residues. From germline, CDR1 is MGHDK and CDR2 SYGVNS. V gave up 7 bases and J gave up 3 bases, with 13 bases separating them. The CDR3 loop is CASKEQGINQPQHF. The CDR3 nucleotides are TGTGCCAGCAAGGAACAGGGCATCAATCAGCCCCAGCATTTT.

This rearrangement joins TRBV5-8 to TRBJ2-7, with TRBD1 matching over 10 bases. This CDR3 has 14 amino acids. With 4 bases clipped from V and 3 bases from J, the junction kept 4 bases outside the gene matches. The germline V gene has CDR1 SGHTS and CDR2 YDEGEE. CDR3 in amino acids: CASSRDRGFYEQYF. The CDR3 DNA sequence: TGTGCCAGCAGCCGGGACAGGGGCTTCTACGAGCAGTACTTC.